A single sample gave rise to the 27 T cell receptor beta chains below, sequenced in a study of beta chain features in type 1 diabetes. The whole isolated RNA underwent reverse transcription, so sequencing captured expressed TCRB transcripts. Clones were read by immunoSEQ multiplex PCR, and TCRdb kept only the in-frame ones, dropping some. The sample holds 12,000 to 15,000 clones, roughly 60% seen once. Their specific antigens are unknown. Findings and limits, study-wide: Shortening of TCRB CDR3s, moderate but significant, appeared in all four CD4+ subsets of Type 1 diabetes patients.

Sequenced sample: stem cell memory CD4+ T cells from blood. These receptors all stem from a woman aged 18-29 years with type 1 diabetes.

The chain has TRBV7-2 and TRBJ1-3; D is undetermined. CDR3 size: 13 residues. V was cut by 4 bases and J by 0 bases, with 4 bases left in between. CDR1 and CDR2 (germline): SGHTA, FQGNSA. CDR3 coding DNA: TGTGCCAGCAGCTCAGTCTCTGGAAACACCATATATTTT. Translated, it gives CASSSVSGNTIYF. Filled out from reference TRBV7-2 and TRBJ1-3, the complete variable domain reads GAGVSQSPSNKVTEKGKDVELRCDPISGHTALYWYRQSLGQGLEFLIYFQGNSAPDKSGLPSDRFSAERTGGSVSTLTIQRTQQEDSAVYLCASSSVSGNTIYFGEGSWLTVV.

The chain has TRBV21-1 and TRBJ2-7; the listed D gene, TRBD1, was not tested against the DNA. TRBV21-1 is recorded as a pseudogene. CDR3 length: 16 amino acids. In DNA form, the CDR3 reads TGTGCCAGCAATCTGATCACCGACAGGGACCTTGGCGAGCAGTACTTC. Amino acids: CASNLITDRDLGEQYF.

This clone appeared once. The J gene is TRBJ1-1, the V gene TRBV4-2; a weak D match, TRBD1 (6 bases). In germline, CDR1 is LGHNA, CDR2 YNFKEQ. CDR3 length equals 12 residues. V shed 0 bases and J shed 12 bases, with 11 bases lying between them. Here the CDR3 DNA reads TGTGCCAGCAGCCAAGAGGGGGCCAAGACTTTCTTT. Translated: CASSQEGAKTFF.

This clone occurred a few times. This chain connects TRBV29-1 to TRBJ2-1; D is possibly TRBD1 (6 bases). Deletions cut 3 bases from V and 8 bases from J, with 14 bases between. Germline assignment: CDR1 SQVTM and CDR2 ANQGSEA. The CDR3 has 13 amino acids. The CDR3 here is CSVEFSRGYEQFF. The DNA for the CDR3 is TGCAGCGTTGAGTTTAGCAGGGGCTATGAGCAGTTCTTC.

The rearrangement joins TRBV6-1 to TRBJ2-5; D is ambiguous. V shed 2 bases and J shed 4 bases, with 8 bases lying between them. Germline lookup yields CDR1 MNHNS and CDR2 SASEGT. The CDR3 has 13 amino acids. The CDR3 nucleotides are TGTGCCAGCAGTGAAAGGCAGCGAGAGACCCAGTACTTC. The encoded protein is CASSERQRETQYF.

The chain employs TRBV5-1 and TRBJ2-7, with D possibly being TRBD1 (7 bases). The CDR3 totals 15 residues. Trimming removed 0 bases from V and 7 bases from J, with 17 bases in between. From germline, CDR1 is SGHRS and CDR2 YFSETQ. The CDR3 DNA follows: TGCGCCAGCAGCTTGGGCCCAGGGGGAGCGGGTGAGCAGTACTTC. Protein: CASSLGPGGAGEQYF.

This clone occurred a few times. The CDR3 is CASSLLDTQYF. The CDR3 nucleotides are TGTGCCAGCAGCTTACTAGATACGCAGTATTTT. This chain joins TRBV7-9 and TRBJ2-3, with unresolved D. Trimming left V 2 bases short and J 5 bases short, with 2 bases between. The CDR3 loop spans 11 amino acids. The germline V gene encodes CDR1 SEHNR and CDR2 FQNEAQ (reference sequence).

This sequence joins TRBV30 and TRBJ1-2; D ambiguous. Germline CDR1 reads GTSNPN; CDR2 reads SVGIG (reference sequence). The ends were cut back, 5 bases at V and 4 bases at J, with 20 bases in the middle. The CDR3 loop spans 15 amino acids. The CDR3 DNA is TGTGCCTGGGGACGATGGGGAGGGTGGGGCTATGGCTACACCTTC. Amino acids: CAWGRWGGWGYGYTF. Complete variable domain (other parts from reference TRBV30 and TRBJ1-2): SQTIHQWPATLVQPVGSPLSLECTVEGTSNPNLYWYRQAAGRGLQLLFYSVGIGQISSEVPQNLSASRPQDRQFILSSKKLLLSDSGFYLCAWGRWGGWGYGYTFGSGTRLTVV.

The chain uses TRBV7-6 and TRBJ1-2, with a weak D call TRBD1 (6 bases). Germline CDR1 is SGHVS and CDR2 is FNYEAQ. Trimming left V 1 base short and J 4 bases short, with 13 bases between. The CDR3 spans 15 residues. CDR3 sequence reads: CASSLEVGAAYGYTF. The CDR3 DNA reads TGTGCCAGCAGCTTAGAGGTGGGGGCTGCCTATGGCTACACCTTC.

CDR3 DNA sequence: TGTGCCAGCAGCTTAAGCGGGGGGGTTTCCCACAATGAGCAGTTCTTC. As protein: CASSLSGGVSHNEQFF. The chain combines TRBV11-3 with TRBJ2-1; the match to TRBD2 covers 10 bases. The CDR3 loop spans 16 amino acids. V lost 2 bases to trimming and J lost 5 bases; unmatched junction nucleotides: 6. Germline-derived CDR1 and CDR2 are SGHNT and YENEEA. The full variable domain, with the rest looked up from reference TRBV11-3 and TRBJ2-1, is EAGVVQSPRYKIIEKKQPVAFWCNPISGHNTLYWYLQNLGQGPELLIRYENEEAVDDSQLPKDRFSAERLKGVDSTLKIQPAELGDSAVYLCASSLSGGVSHNEQFFGPGTRLTVL.

CDR3 bases: TGTGCCAGCAGCTTAACGGACAGGGGATCCTACGAGCAGTACTTC. Its translation: CASSLTDRGSYEQYF. The rearrangement uses TRBV7-8 and TRBJ2-7; 9 nucleotides agree with TRBD1. The CDR3 length is 15 residues. Trimming took 2 bases from V and 1 from J; bases not matched to a gene: 3. Germline CDR1 and CDR2: SGHVS and FQNEAQ.

J is TRBJ2-2 and V is TRBV7-3; D is perhaps TRBD2 (7 bases). The CDR3 loop spans 15 amino acids. Per germline, CDR1 SGHTA and CDR2 FQGTGA. Trimming shortened V by 5 bases and J by 7 bases, and 17 bases separated the two germline ends. CDR3 sequence reads: CASSRLGGAFGELFF. CDR3 nucleotides: TGTGCCAGCAGCCGGTTAGGGGGGGCGTTCGGGGAGCTGTTTTTT.

V and J are TRBV9 and TRBJ2-1; no clear D gene. CDR1 is SGDLS and CDR2 is YYNGEE in the germline V gene. The CDR3 contains 13 residues. V lost 0 bases and J 6 bases, leaving 7 bases between the germline ends. The CDR3 is CASSVAASNEQFF. The CDR3 DNA is TGTGCCAGCAGCGTAGCCGCGTCCAATGAGCAGTTCTTC.

The chain links TRBV6-5 to TRBJ2-3; D remains unclear. The CDR3 consists of 15 residues. Germline CDR1 MNHEY, CDR2 SVGAGI. The V end was cut by 2 bases, the J end by 2 bases, with 11 bases between. For the CDR3, the DNA is TGTGCCAGCAGTTACAGGCAGGCATCCACAGATACGCAGTATTTT. It codes for CASSYRQASTDTQYF.

This clone appeared a few times. The chain couples TRBV7-9 to TRBJ2-7, with 12 bases matching TRBD1. J lost 5 bases, V lost 5 bases, and 16 bases had no gene match. Germline V gives CDR1 SEHNR, CDR2 FQNEAQ (reference sequence). This CDR3 region has 18 residues. The CDR3 loop reads CASSPPVGQGAFLHEQYF. The CDR3, as DNA: TGTGCCAGCAGCCCGCCAGTGGGACAGGGGGCTTTTCTCCACGAGCAGTACTTC.

The chain has TRBV29-1 and TRBJ1-3; 12 bases line up with TRBD1. Per germline, CDR1 SQVTM and CDR2 ANQGSEA. V shed 5 bases, J shed 9 bases, and the junction held 2 bases outside the gene matches. The CDR3 sequence is 12 residues long. CDR3 region: CSVPGQGATIYF. In nucleotides, the CDR3 is TGCAGCGTTCCGGGACAGGGGGCCACCATATATTTT.

The chain is built from TRBV4-2 and TRBJ2-4, with TRBD1 matching 9 bases. V dropped 4 bases and J dropped 3; count of bases not matched to a gene: 7. CDR1 and CDR2 (germline): LGHNA, YNFKEQ. This CDR3 is built from 16 residues. The CDR3 DNA sequence: TGTGCCAGCAGCCGGACAGGGGAGACTGGCAAAAACATTCAGTACTTC. Translating gives CASSRTGETGKNIQYF.

CDR3: CASSPIGLAGGVVINEQFF. The CDR3 DNA reads TGTGCCAGCTCACCAATTGGACTAGCGGGGGGGGTTGTCATCAATGAGCAGTTCTTC. This rearrangement joins TRBV18 to TRBJ2-1; TRBD2 matches at 15 bases. Germline V gene data show CDR1 as KGHSH and CDR2 as LQKENI. The J segment lost 6 bases and the V segment lost 2 bases, leaving 11 bases of the junction unmatched. This CDR3 region has 19 residues.

The chain uses TRBV11-3 and TRBJ2-3; unclear D gene. Between the trimmed V and J ends, which lost 5 bases and 7 bases, there was a span of 16 bases. This CDR3 has 14 residues. Per germline, CDR1 SGHNT and CDR2 YENEEA. CDR3 DNA: TGTGCCAGCAGCGTTCATCCGGGTACCAATACGCAGTATTTT. Translation: CASSVHPGTNTQYF.

This rearrangement joins TRBV18 to TRBJ2-7; 13 positions match TRBD2. V was pared by 2 bases and J by 5 bases, with 0 bases of the junction left unmatched. Germline V gene data show CDR1 as KGHSH and CDR2 as LQKENI. The CDR3 is made up of 14 amino acids. The CDR3 spells CASSPGLAGDEQYF. CDR3 nucleotide sequence: TGTGCCAGCTCACCAGGACTAGCGGGGGACGAGCAGTACTTC.

The V call is TRBV2, the J call TRBJ1-5, with D unclear. Germline V gives CDR1 SNHLY, CDR2 FYNNEI. The CDR3 has 13 amino acids. V lost 3 bases to trimming and J lost 4 bases, with 7 bases between them. The CDR3 DNA sequence: TGTGCCAGCAGTGAGCCAGAAAATCAGCCCCAGCATTTT. This translates into CASSEPENQPQHF. Filled out from reference TRBV2 and TRBJ1-5, the complete variable domain reads EPEVTQTPSHQVTQMGQEVILRCVPISNHLYFYWYRQILGQKVEFLVSFYNNEISEKSEIFDDQFSVERPDGSNFTLKIRSTKLEDSAMYFCASSEPENQPQHFGDGTRLSIL.

This clone was recorded once. V is TRBV4-3 and J is TRBJ2-1, with TRBD2 matching over 10 bases. The trim removed 1 base at V and 4 bases at J, leaving 7 bases unmatched. The CDR3 length is 17 residues. CDR1 is LGHNA and CDR2 is YSLEER in the germline V gene. Here the CDR3 DNA reads TGCGCCAGCAGCCAAGTGATAGGACTAGCGGAATACAATGAGCAGTTCTTC. This sequence encodes CASSQVIGLAEYNEQFF.

The chain combines TRBV7-9 with TRBJ1-2, with a tentative D call TRBD1 (6 bases). Germline V lookup: CDR1 SEHNR, CDR2 FQNEAQ (reference sequence). V was shortened by 2 bases and J by 4 bases, with 11 bases between the two germline ends. This CDR3 contains 14 residues. CDR3 protein: CASSLSRGAYGYTF. The CDR3 region has the DNA TGTGCCAGCAGCTTATCCAGGGGCGCCTATGGCTACACCTTC.

This clone was seen just once. The chain joins TRBV7-9 to TRBJ1-2, with D hard to call. The CDR3 has 16 residues. Germline V gene sequence: CDR1 SEHNR, CDR2 FQNEAQ (reference sequence). Trimming pared 1 base from V and 3 bases from J, leaving 15 bases between. The CDR3 sequence is CASSLGGGRSHYGYTF. The CDR3 DNA follows: TGTGCCAGCAGCTTAGGGGGAGGGAGATCCCACTATGGCTACACCTTC.

The J gene is TRBJ1-4, the V gene TRBV27, with no clear D. Germline assignment: CDR1 MNHEY and CDR2 SMNVEV (reference sequence). The CDR3 sequence is 18 residues long. V dropped 4 bases and J dropped 0 bases, with 18 bases sitting between them. The CDR3 sequence: CASSYRGIGRATNEKLFF. CDR3 coding DNA: TGTGCCAGCAGTTATCGGGGTATTGGAAGAGCAACTAATGAAAAACTGTTTTTT.

The chain is built from TRBV4-3 and TRBJ2-7; D might be TRBD2 (5 bases). There are 18 residues in the CDR3. With 0 bases removed from V and 1 base from J, the gap between germline ends came to 19 bases. Germline CDR1 and CDR2: LGHNA and YSLEER. The CDR3 region is CASSQEIQRTGLSYEQYF. CDR3 nucleotide sequence: TGCGCCAGCAGCCAAGAAATCCAGCGGACTGGCTTATCCTACGAGCAGTACTTC.

The chain uses TRBV28 and TRBJ1-5; tentative D call: TRBD1 (5 bases). Germline V gene data show CDR1 as MDHEN and CDR2 as SYDVKM. This CDR3 has 16 residues. Trimming left V 5 bases short and J 4 bases short, with 18 bases between. The CDR3 is CASSLNYYRNNQPQHF. The CDR3 DNA follows: TGTGCCAGCAGTCTTAACTACTACAGGAATAATCAGCCCCAGCATTTT.